This T cell receptor beta chain was sequenced in a study of OX40 agonist ivuxolimab in advanced cancers. The assay was immunoSEQ multiplex PCR, and TCRdb's table has in-frame clones only and misses some. The table lists under 110,000 clones, 90% of them singletons. General study findings and limits: No determination was made of the antigen specificity of the expanded peripheral T cells. There was clonal expansion of CD4+ and CD8+ blood T cells by week 6 at 0.1 to 3.0 mg/kg.

Per the germline V gene, CDR1 is SGHTA and CDR2 is FQGNSA. V gave up 0 bases and J gave up 9 bases, with 12 bases separating them. This CDR3 region has 14 residues. With respect to this clone: Antigen unknown.

V gene TRBV7-2 combines with J gene TRBJ2-1, with a tentative D call TRBD1 (5 bases). Sequencing used CD4+ or CD8+ T cells sorted from blood, obtained in a trial of the OX40 agonist ivuxolimab. The receptor's source is an adult with an advanced solid tumor such as melanoma, head and neck, liver or kidney cancer. This CDR3 is CASSLASSGAEQFF. DNA for the CDR3: TGTGCCAGCAGCTTAGCCTCCAGTGGGGCTGAGCAGTTCTTC.